This passage covers 2 T cell receptor beta chains from one sample sequenced in a study of vaccination and CD4 T cells after COVID-19. Indicated treatment: roughly ten-day PBMC culture with coronavirus spike peptide pools or control peptides (ViraFEST assay). It was before the COVID-19 pandemic (2011-2018) that the unexposed donor's CD4+ T cells were collected. CD4+ T cells that had been cultured provided DNA sequenced with the Oncomine TCR Beta short-read assay. Genomic DNA from cultured CD4+ T cells was extracted. TCRdb ran MiXCR on the PCR reads and lists one entry per CDR3 protein. The data show about 9,300 distinct CDR3 sequences, less than 45% seen once. The antigens these receptors bind are not known. The sample taken for sequencing was CD4+ T cells from blood, cultured in vitro. The receptors originated from a human donor in good health.

This clonotype has a handful of counts. CDR3: CASSLSLNAGGPAYEQYF. CDR3 DNA sequence: TGTGCCAGCAGTTTATCGCTTAATGCGGGAGGACCAGCCTACGAGCAGTACTTC. The genes are TRBV27 and TRBJ2-7; 8 bases match TRBD2. There are 18 residues in the CDR3. Germline values: CDR1 MNHEY, CDR2 SMNVEV (reference sequence). V dropped 0 bases and J dropped 2; count of bases not matched to a gene: 12.

This chain uses TRBV6-5 with TRBJ2-7; 8 bases are a match to TRBD1. Unmatched junction bases numbered 7, after V lost 4 bases and J lost 5 bases. CDR1 MNHEY and CDR2 SVGAGI come from the germline V gene. The length of the CDR3 is 14 residues. CDR3 DNA: TGTGCCAGCAGTTTACCGGGACAGGAGGACGAGCAGTACTTC. The encoded protein is CASSLPGQEDEQYF.